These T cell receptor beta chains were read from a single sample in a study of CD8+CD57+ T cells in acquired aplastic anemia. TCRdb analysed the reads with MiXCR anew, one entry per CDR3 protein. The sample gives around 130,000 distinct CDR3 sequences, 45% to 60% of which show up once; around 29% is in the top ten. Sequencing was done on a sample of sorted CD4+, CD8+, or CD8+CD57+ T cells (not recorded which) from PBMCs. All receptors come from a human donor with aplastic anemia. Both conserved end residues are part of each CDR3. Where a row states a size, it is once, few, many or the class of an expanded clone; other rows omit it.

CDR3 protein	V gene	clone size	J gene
CASSLGNGLNTEAFF	TRBV5-1	-	TRBJ1-1
CAISLRGGNTEAFF	TRBV10-3	-	TRBJ1-1
CASGLWGSGANVLTF	TRBV12-5	-	TRBJ2-6
CSARDGGSGEKLFF	TRBV20-1	once	TRBJ1-4
CASSDTGTGGDEQYF	TRBV2	-	TRBJ2-7
CSARTAADSPLHF	TRBV20-1	-	TRBJ1-6
CASSLDVGGDVLTF	TRBV5-5	-	TRBJ2-6
CSARGAAQETQYF	TRBV20-1	few	TRBJ2-5
CASSGRWAYQPQHF	TRBV2	few	TRBJ1-5
CSVEAGQGANYGYTF	TRBV29-1	-	TRBJ1-2
CASSYRDRLAEAFF	TRBV12-3/TRBV12-4	once	TRBJ1-1
CASSLTGWVNQPQHF	TRBV11-2	many	TRBJ1-5
CASSLADRPYEQYF	TRBV12-3/TRBV12-4	once	TRBJ2-7
CSARQYAAQMGAKNIQYF	TRBV20-1	many	TRBJ2-4
CASSLAAGTTNNEQFF	TRBV7-2	once	TRBJ2-1
CAIKDGATNEKLFF	TRBV10-3	-	TRBJ1-4
CASSAAGGPRYEQYF	TRBV7-6	few	TRBJ2-7
CASSLTGTSTGELFF	TRBV2	-	TRBJ2-2
CASSPLAGGEQFF	TRBV27	-	TRBJ2-1
CASSRDATRSPLHF	TRBV19	few	TRBJ1-6
CASSEGSGFYGYTF	TRBV19	-	TRBJ1-2
CASSQGLAENTGELFF	TRBV4-1	-	TRBJ2-2
CASSPPSEAGNTIYF	TRBV18	few	TRBJ1-3
CATSDVRYGYTF	TRBV24-1	once	TRBJ1-2
CASSYRPLQGIQDTQYF	TRBV27	-	TRBJ2-3
CASRGGYNEQFF	TRBV7-9	-	TRBJ2-1
CASTPRGTGYNEQFF	TRBV2	-	TRBJ2-1
CAISESDSSSHEQYF	TRBV10-3	-	TRBJ2-7
CASSVGQSRGNTIYF	TRBV9	many	TRBJ1-3
CSVETTGYEQYF	TRBV29-1	few	TRBJ2-7
CASSLAIGHGYTF	TRBV5-1	-	TRBJ1-2
CASTKVGTVNSPLHF	TRBV19	-	TRBJ1-6
CASRGFIGEKLFF	TRBV6-1	-	TRBJ1-4
CSSPTVSYEQYF	TRBV29-1	-	TRBJ2-7
CASSFGGSGEQYF	TRBV5-4	-	TRBJ2-7
CASSYRVETEAFF	TRBV25-1	few	TRBJ1-1
CSAYPGTEAFF	TRBV20-1	-	TRBJ1-1
CATSDFKEGTGKISAFF	TRBV24-1	many	TRBJ1-1
CASSLLNTEAFF	TRBV7-9	many	TRBJ1-1
CASSQDGSAYEQYF	TRBV4-1	many	TRBJ2-7
CASSDLTGAGDTQYF	TRBV25-1	few	TRBJ2-3
CSATSPGGYGYTF	TRBV20-1	-	TRBJ1-2
CASSLEGGGAFF	TRBV13	-	TRBJ1-1
CASSPGTEAFF	TRBV11-2	many	TRBJ1-1
CASRLRAGGLDEQFF	TRBV6-1	-	TRBJ2-1
CASKELQGGELFF	TRBV7-3	-	TRBJ2-2
CASSSGSKETQYF	TRBV7-9	-	TRBJ2-5